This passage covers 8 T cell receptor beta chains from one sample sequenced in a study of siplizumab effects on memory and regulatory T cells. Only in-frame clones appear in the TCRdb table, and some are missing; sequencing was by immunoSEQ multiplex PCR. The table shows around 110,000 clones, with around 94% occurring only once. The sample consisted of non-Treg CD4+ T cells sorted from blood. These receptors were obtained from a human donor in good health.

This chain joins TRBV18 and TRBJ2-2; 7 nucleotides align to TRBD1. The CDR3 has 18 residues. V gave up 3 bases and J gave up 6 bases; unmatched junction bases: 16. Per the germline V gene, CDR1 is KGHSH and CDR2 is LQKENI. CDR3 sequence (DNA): TGTGCCAGCTCACCCACGAAAGAACAGGGGATGAGGTCCGGGGAGCTGTTTTTT. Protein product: CASSPTKEQGMRSGELFF.

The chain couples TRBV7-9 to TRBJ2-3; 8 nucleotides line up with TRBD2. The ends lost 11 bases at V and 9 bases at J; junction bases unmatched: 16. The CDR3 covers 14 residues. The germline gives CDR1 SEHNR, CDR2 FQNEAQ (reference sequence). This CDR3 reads CAGSTAGVPGTQYF. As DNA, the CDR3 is TGTGCCGGCTCCACAGCGGGAGTACCTGGGACGCAGTATTTT.

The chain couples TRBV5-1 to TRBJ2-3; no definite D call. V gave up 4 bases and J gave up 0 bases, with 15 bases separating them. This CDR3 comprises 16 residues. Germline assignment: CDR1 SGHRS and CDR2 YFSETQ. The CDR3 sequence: CASSPGVVASTDTQYF. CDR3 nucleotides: TGCGCCAGCAGCCCCGGTGTCGTGGCAAGCACAGATACGCAGTATTTT.

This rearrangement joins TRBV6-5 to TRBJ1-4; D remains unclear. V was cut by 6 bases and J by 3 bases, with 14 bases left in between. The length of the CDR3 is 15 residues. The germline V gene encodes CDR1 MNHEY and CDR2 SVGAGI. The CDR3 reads CASRRDRRANEKLFF. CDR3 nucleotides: TGTGCCAGCAGAAGAGATCGGCGTGCTAATGAAAAACTGTTTTTT.

CDR3 bases: TGTGCCAGCAGCTTAGGGGCTAGCGGGGGGCCGGAGACCCAGTACTTC. Its protein product is CASSLGASGGPETQYF. The J gene is TRBJ2-5, the V gene TRBV7-2; TRBD2 matches at 11 bases. Germline CDR1 is SGHTA and CDR2 is FQGNSA. The CDR3 loop spans 16 amino acids. V shed 1 base and J 5 bases; nucleotides not matched to a gene: 6.

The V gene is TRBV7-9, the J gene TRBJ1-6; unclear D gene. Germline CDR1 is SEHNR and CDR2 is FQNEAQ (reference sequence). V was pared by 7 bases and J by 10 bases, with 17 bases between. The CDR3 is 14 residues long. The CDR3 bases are TGTGCCAGCACCAACGGAGGGTTCGGCTCACCCCTCCACTTT. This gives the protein CASTNGGFGSPLHF.

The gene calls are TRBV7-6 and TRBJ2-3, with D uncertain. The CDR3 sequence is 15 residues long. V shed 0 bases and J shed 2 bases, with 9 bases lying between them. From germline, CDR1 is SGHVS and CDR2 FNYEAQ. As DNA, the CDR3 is TGTGCCAGCAGCTTAGCGCCCTTCCCCACAGATACGCAGTATTTT. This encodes CASSLAPFPTDTQYF.

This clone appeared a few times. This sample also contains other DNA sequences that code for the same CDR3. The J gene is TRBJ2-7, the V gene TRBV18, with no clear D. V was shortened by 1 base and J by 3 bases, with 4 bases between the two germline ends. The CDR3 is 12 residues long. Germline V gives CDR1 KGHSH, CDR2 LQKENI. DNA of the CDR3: TGTGCCAGCTCACCACAGGACTACGAGCAGTACTTC. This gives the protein CASSPQDYEQYF.